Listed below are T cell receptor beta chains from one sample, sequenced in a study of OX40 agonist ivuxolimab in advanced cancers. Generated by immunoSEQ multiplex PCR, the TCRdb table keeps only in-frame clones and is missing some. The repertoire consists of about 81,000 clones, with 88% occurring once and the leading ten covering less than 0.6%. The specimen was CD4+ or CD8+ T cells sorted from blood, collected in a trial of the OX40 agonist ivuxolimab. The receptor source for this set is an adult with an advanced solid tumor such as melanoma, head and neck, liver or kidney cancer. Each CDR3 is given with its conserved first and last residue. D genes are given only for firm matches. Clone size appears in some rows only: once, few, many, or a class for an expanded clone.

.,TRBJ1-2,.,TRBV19,CASSGALNVNYGYTF,TGTGCCAGTAGCGGCGCGCTCAACGTTAACTATGGCTACACCTTC
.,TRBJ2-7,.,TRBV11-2,CASSLGTEYEQYF,TGTGCCAGCAGCTTAGGGACAGAGTACGAGCAGTACTTC
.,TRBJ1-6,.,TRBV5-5,CASSEMTGRDSPLHF,TGTGCCAGCAGCGAAATGACAGGTCGGGACTCACCCCTCCACTTT
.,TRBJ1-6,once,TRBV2,CASSEDTSSYNSPLHF,TGTGCCAGCAGTGAAGACACGAGCTCCTATAATTCACCCCTCCACTTT
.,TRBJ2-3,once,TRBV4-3,CASSQLGGGGDTQYF,TGCGCCAGCAGCCAACTTGGCGGTGGGGGTGATACGCAGTATTTT
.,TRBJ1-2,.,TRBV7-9,CASRQTGGVYGYTF,TGTGCCAGCAGACAAACGGGGGGTGTCTATGGCTACACCTTC
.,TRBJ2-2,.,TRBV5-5,CASSLGGGTGELFF,TGTGCCAGCAGCTTGGGGGGCGGGACCGGGGAGCTGTTTTTT
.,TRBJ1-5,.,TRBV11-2,CASSQKDQPQHF,TGTGCCAGCAGCCAGAAGGACCAGCCCCAGCATTTT
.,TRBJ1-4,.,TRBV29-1,CSAGLSNEKLFF,TGCAGCGCCGGGCTATCTAATGAAAAACTGTTTTTT
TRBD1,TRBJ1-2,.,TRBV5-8,CASSAYSTGSRYGYTF,TGTGCCAGCAGCGCCTACTCGACAGGGTCTCGCTATGGCTACACCTTC
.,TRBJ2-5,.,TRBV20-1,CSPTLRETQYF,TGCAGCCCGACCCTAAGAGAGACCCAGTACTTC
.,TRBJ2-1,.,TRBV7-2,CASSRVGRSYNEQFF,TGTGCCAGCAGCCGCGTGGGACGCTCCTACAATGAGCAGTTCTTC
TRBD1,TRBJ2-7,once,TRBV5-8,CASSAGQAYEQYF,TGTGCCAGCAGCGCTGGACAGGCCTACGAGCAGTACTTC
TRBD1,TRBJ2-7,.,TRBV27,CASRRTGSSYEQYF,TGTGCCAGCAGGCGGACAGGGAGCTCCTACGAGCAGTACTTC
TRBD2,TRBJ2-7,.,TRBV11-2,CASSARDYLGEQYF,TGTGCCAGCAGCGCCCGGGACTACCTAGGGGAGCAGTACTTC
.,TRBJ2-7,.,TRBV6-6,CATSRTVQNEQYF,TGTGCCACTTCGCGGACAGTACAAAACGAGCAGTACTTC
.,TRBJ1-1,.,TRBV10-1,CASSEGTLNTEAFF,TGCGCCAGCAGTGAGGGGACACTTAACACTGAAGCTTTCTTT
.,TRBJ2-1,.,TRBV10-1,CASSDLYGEQFF,TGCGCCAGCAGTGACCTATACGGTGAGCAGTTCTTC
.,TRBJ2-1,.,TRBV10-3,CAITNSGGATYNEQFF,TGTGCCATCACTAATAGTGGGGGGGCTACCTACAATGAGCAGTTCTTC
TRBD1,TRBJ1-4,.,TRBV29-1,CSGTGVVNEKLFF,TGCAGTGGGACAGGGGTGGTTAATGAAAAACTGTTTTTT
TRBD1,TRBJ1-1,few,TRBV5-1,CASTRGTGTDINTEAFF,TGCGCCAGCACCCGTGGGACCGGGACAGACATTAACACTGAAGCTTTCTTT
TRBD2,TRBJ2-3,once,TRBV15,CATSYGTSGGADTQYF,TGTGCCACCAGCTATGGGACTAGCGGGGGGGCAGATACGCAGTATTTT
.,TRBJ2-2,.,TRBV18,CASSPSHGTPELFF,TGTGCCAGCTCACCAAGTCACGGCACCCCGGAGCTGTTTTTT
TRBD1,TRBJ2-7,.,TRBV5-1,CASSLAGTGWTTRQYF,TGCGCCAGCAGCTTGGCCGGGACAGGCTGGACTACGAGGCAGTACTTC
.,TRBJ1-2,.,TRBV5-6,CASSPGDYGYTF,TGTGCCAGCAGCCCAGGGGACTATGGCTACACCTTC
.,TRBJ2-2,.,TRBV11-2,CASSSNGQYGELFF,TGTGCCAGCAGCTCTAATGGACAGTACGGGGAGCTGTTTTTT
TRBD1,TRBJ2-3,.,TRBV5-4,CASSSGTEHSQGTQYF,TGTGCCAGCAGCTCCGGGACAGAGCATTCACAGGGGACGCAGTATTTT
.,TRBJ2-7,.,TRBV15,CATSRGPFSYEQYF,TGTGCCACCAGCAGAGGGCCCTTTTCCTACGAGCAGTACTTC
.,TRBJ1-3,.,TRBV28,CASSLGGDQSGNTIYF,TGTGCCAGCAGTTTGGGAGGGGACCAGTCTGGAAACACCATATATTTT
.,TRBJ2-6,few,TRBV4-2,CASSQGGVGGNSGANVLTF,TGTGCCAGCAGCCAAGGCGGAGTGGGGGGTAACTCTGGGGCCAACGTCCTGACTTTC
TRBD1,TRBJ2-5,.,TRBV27,CASRLGGYETQYF,TGTGCCAGCAGATTAGGGGGCTACGAGACCCAGTACTTC
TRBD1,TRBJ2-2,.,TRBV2,CASRGTGGPGELFF,TGTGCCAGCAGAGGGACAGGGGGCCCCGGGGAGCTGTTTTTT
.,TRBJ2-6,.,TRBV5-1,CASSPTRAGANVLTF,TGCGCCAGCAGCCCTACGCGGGCTGGGGCCAACGTCCTGACTTTC
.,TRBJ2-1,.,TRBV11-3,CASRRDNEQFF,TGTGCCAGCAGAAGGGACAATGAGCAGTTCTTC
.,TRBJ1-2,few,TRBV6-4,CASSVQGEGGYGYTF,TGTGCCAGCAGTGTTCAAGGGGAAGGGGGCTATGGCTACACCTTC
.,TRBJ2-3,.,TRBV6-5,CASRAQSTDTQYF,TGTGCCAGCCGGGCTCAATCCACAGATACGCAGTATTTT
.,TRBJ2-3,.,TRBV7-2,CASSSSLSGDTQYF,TGTGCCAGCAGCTCCTCCCTCTCCGGAGATACGCAGTATTTT
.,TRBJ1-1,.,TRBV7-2,CASSQPPSLGDTEAFF,TGTGCCAGCAGCCAACCTCCGTCCCTAGGGGACACTGAAGCTTTCTTT
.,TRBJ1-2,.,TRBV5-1,CASSLVQGIYGYTF,TGCGCCAGCAGCTTGGTGCAGGGGATATATGGCTACACCTTC
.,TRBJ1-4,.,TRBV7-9,CASSLSQGHEKLFF,TGTGCCAGCAGCTTAAGCCAGGGGCATGAAAAACTGTTTTTT
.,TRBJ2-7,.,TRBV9,CASSVGQGSWEQYF,TGTGCCAGCAGCGTAGGGCAGGGGAGCTGGGAGCAGTACTTC
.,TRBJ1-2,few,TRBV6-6,CASSSVGYGYTF,TGTGCCAGCAGTTCCGTCGGTTATGGCTACACCTTC
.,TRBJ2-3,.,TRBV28,CASRISGGHTDTQYF,TGTGCCAGCCGGATCTCCGGAGGACACACAGATACGCAGTATTTT
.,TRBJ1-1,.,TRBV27,CASSKQVLNTEAFF,TGTGCCAGCAGTAAACAGGTTTTGAACACTGAAGCTTTCTTT
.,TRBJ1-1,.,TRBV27,CAVLKTANTEAFF,TGTGCCGTATTAAAGACAGCGAACACTGAAGCTTTCTTT
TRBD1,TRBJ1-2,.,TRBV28,CASISPGTGAPNYGYTF,TGTGCCAGCATCTCCCCAGGAACAGGGGCTCCTAACTATGGCTACACCTTC
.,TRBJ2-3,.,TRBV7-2,CASSTRTSTDTQYF,TGTGCCAGCAGCACTCGGACCAGCACAGATACGCAGTATTTT
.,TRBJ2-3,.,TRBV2,CASSLGSTDTQYF,TGTGCCAGCAGTTTGGGAAGCACAGATACGCAGTATTTT
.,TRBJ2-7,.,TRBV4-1,CASSHSAPSSYEQYF,TGCGCCAGCAGCCATTCGGCCCCGAGCTCCTACGAGCAGTACTTC